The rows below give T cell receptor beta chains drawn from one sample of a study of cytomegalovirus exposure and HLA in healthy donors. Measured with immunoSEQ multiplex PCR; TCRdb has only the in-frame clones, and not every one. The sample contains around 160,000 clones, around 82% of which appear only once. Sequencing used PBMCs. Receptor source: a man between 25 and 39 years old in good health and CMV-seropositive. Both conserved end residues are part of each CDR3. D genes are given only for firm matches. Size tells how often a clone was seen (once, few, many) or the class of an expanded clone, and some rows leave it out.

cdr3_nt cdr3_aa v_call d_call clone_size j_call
TGTGCCAGCAGCGAACAGGGGAAAAACTATGGCTACACCTTC CASSEQGKNYGYTF TRBV28 TRBD1 . TRBJ1-2
TGTGCCAGCAGTTCAATTCGACAGGGGGCCAGGGGCTACACCTTC CASSSIRQGARGYTF TRBV2 TRBD1 . TRBJ1-2
TGCGCCAGCAACGGCGAGGGATCAGAGACCCAGTACTTC CASNGEGSETQYF TRBV5-1 . . TRBJ2-5
TGTGCCACCAAAGGGACAGGGGCGGGCTATGGCTACACCTTC CATKGTGAGYGYTF TRBV15 TRBD1 . TRBJ1-2
TGTGCCAGCCAGGTCTACAATGAGCAGTTCTTC CASQVYNEQFF TRBV2 . few TRBJ2-1
TGTGCCTGGAGTGTACGGTACAGGGGGCACAAGGAAGTAATGAACACTGAAGCTTTCTTT CAWSVRYRGHKEVMNTEAFF TRBV30 TRBD1 few TRBJ1-1
TGCGCCAGCAGTGATAGCGGGATCAATGAGCAGTTCTTC CASSDSGINEQFF TRBV10-1 TRBD2 once TRBJ2-1
TGTGCCAGCTCACCCGACCGGGGACAGCTAGCCAAAAACATTCAGTACTTC CASSPDRGQLAKNIQYF TRBV18 TRBD1 . TRBJ2-4
TGTGCCAGCAGCGTAGCTGCGGGAGCGACGCCTGGCCACAATGAGCAGTTCTTC CASSVAAGATPGHNEQFF TRBV9 TRBD2 . TRBJ2-1
TGTGCCAGCAGTCCGGAGGGGAGCGAAGAGACCCAGTACTTC CASSPEGSEETQYF TRBV28 . . TRBJ2-5
TGTGCCAGCAGCGCCTCAACAGGGGACTCCTACAATGAGCAGTTCTTC CASSASTGDSYNEQFF TRBV9 TRBD1 . TRBJ2-1
TGTGCCAGCAGTCCAGGACAGGGGGCTATCGGGGAGCTGTTTTTT CASSPGQGAIGELFF TRBV28 TRBD1 . TRBJ2-2
TGTGCCAGCAGCTTAGGCGGAGCCGGGGAGCTGTTTTTT CASSLGGAGELFF TRBV7-3 . . TRBJ2-2
TGTGCCAGCAGCCCTCGGGACAGGAACATGAACACTGAAGCTTTCTTT CASSPRDRNMNTEAFF TRBV9 TRBD1 . TRBJ1-1
TGTGCCAGCAGCTTGGGACAGAACCCCAACGAGCAGTACTTC CASSLGQNPNEQYF TRBV7-9 TRBD1 . TRBJ2-7
TGTGCCAGCAGCCTCAAGGTGGGCAGGGGCAACGAGCAGTACTTC CASSLKVGRGNEQYF TRBV7-9 . . TRBJ2-7
TGTGCCTGGACAACGGACAGGGTGAACACTGAAGCTTTCTTT CAWTTDRVNTEAFF TRBV30 TRBD1 . TRBJ1-1
TGTGCCAGCAGTGCCACAGGGAGCGGCTACACCTTC CASSATGSGYTF TRBV2 . few TRBJ1-2
TGTGCCAGTATGCGCAGGACTCTTAACACTGAAGCTTTCTTT CASMRRTLNTEAFF TRBV19 . once TRBJ1-1
TGCGCCAGCAGCCAAGAGGACAGGGCGGTCACTGAAGCTTTCTTT CASSQEDRAVTEAFF TRBV4-3 TRBD1 . TRBJ1-1
TGTGCCATCAGTGACTCCGCGGCACTTGACGATGAGCAGTTCTTC CAISDSAALDDEQFF TRBV10-3 . . TRBJ2-1
TGTGCCAGCAGCTCAGACAGGTTGAACACTGAAGCTTTCTTT CASSSDRLNTEAFF TRBV7-8 . . TRBJ1-1
TGTGCCAGCGGATCTCTTAGCTGGGATACGCAGTATTTT CASGSLSWDTQYF TRBV7-3 . . TRBJ2-3
TGTGCCAGCAGCGGGGACAGCGGATACGAGCAGTACTTC CASSGDSGYEQYF TRBV5-6 TRBD1 few TRBJ2-7
TGTGCCTGGAGTTGGGGGGACAGGGTATCTAATGAGCAGTTCTTC CAWSWGDRVSNEQFF TRBV30 TRBD1 . TRBJ2-1
TGTGCCAGCAGTTTATACCCGTGGACAGGGGATCATCAGCCCCAGCATTTT CASSLYPWTGDHQPQHF TRBV28 TRBD1 . TRBJ1-5
TGTGCCTGGAGTCCAACTAGCGGGGGGGCAGATACGCAGTATTTT CAWSPTSGGADTQYF TRBV30 TRBD2 . TRBJ2-3
TGTGCCAGCAGCTTGGATAGGGGGCTTGGCTACACCTTC CASSLDRGLGYTF TRBV5-5 TRBD1 . TRBJ1-2
TGTGCCAGCAGCTTAGTGGGACTAGGCTACAATGAGCAGTTCTTC CASSLVGLGYNEQFF TRBV13 TRBD2 . TRBJ2-1
TGTGCCAGCAGTATGAGACTCCCGTCGCCCCAGCATTTT CASSMRLPSPQHF TRBV28 . . TRBJ1-5
TGCGCCAGCAGCATTGGACTAGCGGGATCCAATGAGCAGTTCTTC CASSIGLAGSNEQFF TRBV5-1 TRBD2 . TRBJ2-1
TGTGCCAGCAGTGAAAATAACAGGGCGGACACTGAAGCTTTCTTT CASSENNRADTEAFF TRBV6-1 . . TRBJ1-1
TGTGCCAGCAGTTTAGATGCGGGGTATGGCTACACCTTC CASSLDAGYGYTF TRBV27 . . TRBJ1-2
TGTGCCAGCAGTGACTCAAGCGGGAGTGTAACAGATACGCAGTATTTT CASSDSSGSVTDTQYF TRBV6-4 TRBD2 . TRBJ2-3